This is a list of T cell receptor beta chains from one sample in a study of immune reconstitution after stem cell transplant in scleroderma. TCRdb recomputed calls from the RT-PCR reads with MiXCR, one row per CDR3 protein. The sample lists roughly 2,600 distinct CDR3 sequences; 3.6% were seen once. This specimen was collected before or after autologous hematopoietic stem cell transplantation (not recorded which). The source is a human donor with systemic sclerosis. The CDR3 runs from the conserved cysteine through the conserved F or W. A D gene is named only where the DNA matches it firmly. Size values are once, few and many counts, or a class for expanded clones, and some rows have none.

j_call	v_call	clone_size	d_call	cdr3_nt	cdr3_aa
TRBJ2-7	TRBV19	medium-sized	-	TGTGCCAGTAGTATACGTCTATCCGCCTACGAGCAGTACTTC	CASSIRLSAYEQYF
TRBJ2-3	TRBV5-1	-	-	TGCGCCAGCAGCTTGTCGTACACAGATACGCAGTATTTT	CASSLSYTDTQYF
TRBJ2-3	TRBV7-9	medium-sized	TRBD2	TGTGCCAGCAGCCCTAGAGCGGGAGGCACAGATACGCAGTATTTT	CASSPRAGGTDTQYF
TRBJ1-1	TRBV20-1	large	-	TGCAGTGCTAACCCGGACAAGTCCATGAACACTGAAGCTTTCTTT	CSANPDKSMNTEAFF
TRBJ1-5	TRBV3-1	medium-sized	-	TGTGCCAGCAGCCAAGTTTCGGGACCCAATCAGCCCCAGCATTTT	CASSQVSGPNQPQHF
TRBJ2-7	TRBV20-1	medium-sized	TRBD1	TGCAGTGCTATGTCTGACAGGGACCCCTACGAGCAGTACTTC	CSAMSDRDPYEQYF
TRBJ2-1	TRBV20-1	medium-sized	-	TGCAGTGCCGAGGCGGCCTCCTACAATGAGCAGTTCTTC	CSAEAASYNEQFF
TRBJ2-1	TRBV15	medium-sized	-	TGTGCCACCAGCAGAGATCGATGGGGTATGGATGAGCAGTTCTTC	CATSRDRWGMDEQFF
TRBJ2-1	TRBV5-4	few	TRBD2	TGTGCCAGCAGCTTGGCGCTAGCGGGAGTATCTGAGCAGTTCTTC	CASSLALAGVSEQFF
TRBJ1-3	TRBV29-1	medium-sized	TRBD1	TGCAGCGTTGTCAGGGGGCCGGGAGGAAACACCATATATTTT	CSVVRGPGGNTIYF
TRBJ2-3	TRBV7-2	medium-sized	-	TGTGCCAGCAGCTCCGCCGACGGGAGTCGGACGCAGTATTTT	CASSSADGSRTQYF
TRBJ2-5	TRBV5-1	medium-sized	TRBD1	TGCGCCAGCAGCGCGGGGACAGGGGACCAAGAGACCCAGTACTTC	CASSAGTGDQETQYF
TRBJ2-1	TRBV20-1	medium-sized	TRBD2	TGCAGTGCTAGTCGACTAGCGGTTCTCTCCTACAATGAGCAGTTCTTC	CSASRLAVLSYNEQFF
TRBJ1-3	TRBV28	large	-	TGTGCCAGCAGTGCAGTCAGTCGGGCGGGAAACACCATATATTTT	CASSAVSRAGNTIYF
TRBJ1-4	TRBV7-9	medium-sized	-	TGTGCCAGCAGCTTAGTTGGAGGGCTCCCCACTAATGAAAAACTGTTTTTT	CASSLVGGLPTNEKLFF
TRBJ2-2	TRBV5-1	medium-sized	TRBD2	TGCGCCAGCAGCTTTGGACTAGACACCGGGGAGCTGTTTTTT	CASSFGLDTGELFF
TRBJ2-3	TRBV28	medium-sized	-	TGTGCCAGCAGTATCCAGGGGCCCACAGATACGCAGTATTTT	CASSIQGPTDTQYF
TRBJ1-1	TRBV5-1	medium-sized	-	TGCGCCAGCAGCGATACAGCTACTGAAGCTTTCTTT	CASSDTATEAFF
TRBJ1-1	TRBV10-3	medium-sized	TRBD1	TGTGCCATCAGTGAGTCCAGGAGACAGGGGAACACTGAAGCTTTCTTT	CAISESRRQGNTEAFF
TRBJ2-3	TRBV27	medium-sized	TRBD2	TGTGCCAGCAGTCCAGGGACTACTAGCACAGATACGCAGTATTTT	CASSPGTTSTDTQYF
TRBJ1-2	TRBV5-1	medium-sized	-	TGCGCCAGCAGCAGGACTGGGGTAGAGGGCTACACCTTC	CASSRTGVEGYTF
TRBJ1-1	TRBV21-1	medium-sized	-	TGTGCCAGCAGGTGGGGGACCCAGAGAGGGACTGAAGCTTTCTTT	CASRWGTQRGTEAFF
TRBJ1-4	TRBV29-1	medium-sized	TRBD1	TGCAGCGTTCAACCGGGACAGGGGAATGAAAAACTGTTTTTT	CSVQPGQGNEKLFF
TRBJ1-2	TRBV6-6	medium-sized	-	TGTGCCAGCAGTCCCCAGACGGGTAACTATGGCTACACCTTC	CASSPQTGNYGYTF
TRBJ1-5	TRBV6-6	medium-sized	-	TGTGCCAGCAGATCGACGGGGGATCAGCCCCAGCATTTT	CASRSTGDQPQHF
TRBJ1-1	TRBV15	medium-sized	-	TGTGCCACCAGCAGCCACTCACTGGGGAACACTGAAGCTTTCTTT	CATSSHSLGNTEAFF
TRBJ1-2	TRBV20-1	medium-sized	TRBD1	TGCAGTGCTTCTCGACAGGGTCGGTATGGCTACACCTTC	CSASRQGRYGYTF